The 11 T cell receptor beta chains below come from one sample, sequenced in a study of shared clonotypes between healthy human individuals. Using immunoSEQ multiplex PCR, the repertoire was profiled, and TCRdb retains in-frame clones only, with some absent. This sample carries some 2,500,000 clones, over 85% of them seen once, and the ten largest clones take about 0.39%. Sequencing used naive CD4+ T cells from PBMCs. Subset of the sample: CD45RA+ positively selected. The receptors were sampled from a man aged 18-30 years in good health. Some clones in this sample may be carry-over from other donors' samples.

Regarding this clone: Other nucleotide sequences from this sample produce the same CDR3. The gene calls are TRBV5-1 and TRBJ1-2, with 10 nucleotides matching TRBD1. The CDR3 is made up of 15 amino acids. Trimming removed 4 bases from V and 0 bases from J; junction bases left unmatched: 3. Germline assignment: CDR1 SGHRS and CDR2 YFSETQ. The CDR3 nucleotides are TGCGCCAGCAGCCGGGGGACAGGGGCTAACTATGGCTACACCTTC. This encodes CASSRGTGANYGYTF.

This chain connects TRBV27 to TRBJ1-1; D gene ambiguous. The germline V gene has CDR1 MNHEY and CDR2 SMNVEV (reference sequence). The CDR3 is 13 residues long. V was shortened by 2 bases and J by 8 bases, with 12 bases between the two germline ends. This chain's CDR3 is CASSLLGVSEAFF. The DNA for the CDR3 is TGTGCCAGCAGTTTACTGGGAGTCTCCGAAGCTTTCTTT.

Concerning this clone itself: The same CDR3 also results from other DNA sequences found in this sample. The chain is built from TRBV5-6 and TRBJ2-3; TRBD1 or TRBD2 may be the D gene (5 bases each). The CDR3 covers 11 residues. V gave up 4 bases and J gave up 8 bases, with 8 bases separating them. Per the germline V gene, CDR1 is SGHDT and CDR2 is YYEEEE. The CDR3 protein is CASSLGGTQYF. In DNA, the CDR3 is TGTGCCAGCAGCCTTGGGGGTACGCAGTATTTT.

The chain joins TRBV7-9 to TRBJ2-1, with a possible D match to TRBD1 (6 bases). The CDR3 contains 14 residues. Germline CDR1 SEHNR, CDR2 FQNEAQ (reference sequence). Trimming pared 3 bases from V and 7 bases from J, leaving 13 bases between. CDR3 sequence: CASSFFAGANEQFF. The CDR3 region has the DNA TGTGCCAGCAGCTTTTTCGCAGGGGCGAATGAGCAGTTCTTC.

This clone has only one observation. The chain carries TRBV7-2 and TRBJ2-2; 7 nucleotides line up with TRBD2. There are 18 residues in the CDR3. Trimming at V came to 4 bases and at J to 4 bases, leaving 15 bases not matched to a gene. Germline lookup yields CDR1 SGHTA and CDR2 FQGNSA. CDR3 sequence reads: CASSSRQGLGFSTGELFF. Here the CDR3 DNA reads TGTGCCAGCAGCTCCCGCCAAGGACTAGGTTTTAGCACCGGGGAGCTGTTTTTT.

The chain recombines TRBV30 with TRBJ2-2; 8 bases agree with TRBD1. The trim removed 1 base at V and 15 bases at J, leaving 7 bases unmatched. Looked up from germline, CDR1 is GTSNPN and CDR2 is SVGIG (reference sequence). The CDR3 totals 12 residues. The CDR3 bases are TGTGCCTGGAGTGCAGGGACAGGATCGATGTTTTTT. This codes for CAWSAGTGSMFF.

V gene TRBV9 combines with J gene TRBJ2-1, with TRBD2 matching over 9 bases. The CDR3 runs to 15 residues. Germline-derived CDR1 and CDR2 are SGDLS and YYNGEE. V shed 3 bases and J 7 bases; nucleotides not matched to a gene: 8. The CDR3 reads CASSGSGRSRNEQFF. The CDR3 DNA sequence: TGTGCCAGCAGCGGCAGCGGGAGGTCTAGAAATGAGCAGTTCTTC.

This clone was seen only once. This sequence joins TRBV10-3 and TRBJ2-7, with D tentatively TRBD2 (5 bases). The CDR3 has 12 amino acids. CDR1 is ENHRY and CDR2 is SYGVKD in the germline V gene. V lost 8 bases, J lost 0 bases, and 8 bases lay in between. CDR3 bases: TGTGCCATCGCCCGGGACTCCTACGAGCAGTACTTC. It encodes CAIARDSYEQYF.

This sequence joins TRBV6-5 and TRBJ2-7; 10 nucleotides agree with TRBD1. Germline CDR1 is MNHEY and CDR2 is SVGAGI. This CDR3 is 14 amino acids long. The ends lost 2 bases at V and 3 bases at J; junction bases unmatched: 1. In nucleotides, the CDR3 is TGTGCCAGCAGTTACCGGACAGGGGGCTACGAGCAGTACTTC. Translating it yields CASSYRTGGYEQYF.

The genes are TRBV5-1 and TRBJ1-1; D is ambiguous. The length of the CDR3 is 14 residues. Trimming removed 5 bases from V and 1 base from J, with 12 bases in between. CDR1 and CDR2 (germline): SGHRS, YFSETQ. Here the CDR3 reads CASRVLNTNTEAFF. CDR3 DNA sequence: TGCGCCAGCAGGGTCCTAAACACGAACACTGAAGCTTTCTTT.

The genes are TRBV6-1 and TRBJ1-4, with a weak D call TRBD1 (6 bases). The CDR3 loop spans 15 amino acids. The germline V gene encodes CDR1 MNHNS and CDR2 SASEGT. Trimming left V 8 bases short and J 4 bases short, with 17 bases between. This CDR3 reads CASSLIRGFNEKLFF. CDR3 DNA sequence: TGTGCCAGCTCCTTGATCAGGGGCTTTAATGAAAAACTGTTTTTT.